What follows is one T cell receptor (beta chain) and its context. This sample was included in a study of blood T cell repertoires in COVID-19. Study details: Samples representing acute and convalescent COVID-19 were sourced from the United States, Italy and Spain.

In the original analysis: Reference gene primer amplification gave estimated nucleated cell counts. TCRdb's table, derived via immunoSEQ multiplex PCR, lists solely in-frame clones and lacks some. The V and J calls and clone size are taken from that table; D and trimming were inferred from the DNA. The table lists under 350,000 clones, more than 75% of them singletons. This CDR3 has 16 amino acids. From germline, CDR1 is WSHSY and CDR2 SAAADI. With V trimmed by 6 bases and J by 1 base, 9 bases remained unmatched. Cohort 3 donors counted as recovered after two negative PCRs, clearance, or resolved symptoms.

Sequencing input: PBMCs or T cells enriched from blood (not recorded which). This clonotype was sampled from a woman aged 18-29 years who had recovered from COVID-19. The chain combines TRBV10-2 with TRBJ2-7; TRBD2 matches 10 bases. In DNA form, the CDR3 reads TGCGCCAGCAGCACTCCTAGCGGGAGACTATCCTACGAGCAGTACTTC. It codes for CASSTPSGRLSYEQYF.